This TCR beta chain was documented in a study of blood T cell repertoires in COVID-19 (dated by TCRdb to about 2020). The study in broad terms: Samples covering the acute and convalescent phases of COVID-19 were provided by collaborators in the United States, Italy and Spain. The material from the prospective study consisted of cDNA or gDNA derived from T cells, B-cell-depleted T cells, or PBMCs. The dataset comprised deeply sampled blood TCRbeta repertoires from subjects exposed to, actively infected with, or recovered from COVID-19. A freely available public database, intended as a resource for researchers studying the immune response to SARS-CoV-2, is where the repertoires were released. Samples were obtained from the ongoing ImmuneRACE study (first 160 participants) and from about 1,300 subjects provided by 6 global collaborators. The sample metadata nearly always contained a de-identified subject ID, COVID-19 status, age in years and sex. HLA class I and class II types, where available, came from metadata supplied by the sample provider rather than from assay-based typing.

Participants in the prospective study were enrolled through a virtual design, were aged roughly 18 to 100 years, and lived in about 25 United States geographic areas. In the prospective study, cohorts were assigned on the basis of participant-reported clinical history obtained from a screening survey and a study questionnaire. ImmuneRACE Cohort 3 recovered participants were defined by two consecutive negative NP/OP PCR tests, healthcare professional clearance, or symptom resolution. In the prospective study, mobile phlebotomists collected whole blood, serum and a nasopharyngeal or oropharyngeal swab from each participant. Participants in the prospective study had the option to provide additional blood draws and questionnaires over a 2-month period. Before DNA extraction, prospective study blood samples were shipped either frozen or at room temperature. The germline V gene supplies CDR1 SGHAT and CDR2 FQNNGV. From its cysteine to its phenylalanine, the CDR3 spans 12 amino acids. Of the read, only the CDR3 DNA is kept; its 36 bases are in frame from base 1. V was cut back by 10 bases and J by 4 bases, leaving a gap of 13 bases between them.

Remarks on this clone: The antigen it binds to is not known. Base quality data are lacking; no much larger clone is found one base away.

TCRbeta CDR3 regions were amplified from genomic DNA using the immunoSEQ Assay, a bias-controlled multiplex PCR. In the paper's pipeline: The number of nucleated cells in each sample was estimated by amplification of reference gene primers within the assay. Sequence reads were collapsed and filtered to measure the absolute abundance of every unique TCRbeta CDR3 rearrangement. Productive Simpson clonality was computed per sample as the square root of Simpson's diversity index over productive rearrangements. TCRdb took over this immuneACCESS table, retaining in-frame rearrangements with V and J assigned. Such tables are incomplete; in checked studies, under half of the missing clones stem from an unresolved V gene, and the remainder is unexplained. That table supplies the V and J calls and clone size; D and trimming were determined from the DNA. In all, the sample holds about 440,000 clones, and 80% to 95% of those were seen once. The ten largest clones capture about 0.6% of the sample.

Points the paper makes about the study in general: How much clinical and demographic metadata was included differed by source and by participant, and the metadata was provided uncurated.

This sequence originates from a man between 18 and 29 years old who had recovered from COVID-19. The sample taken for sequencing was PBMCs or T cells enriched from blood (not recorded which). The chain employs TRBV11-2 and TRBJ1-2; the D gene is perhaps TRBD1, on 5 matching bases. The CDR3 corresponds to CATVGGIYGYTF. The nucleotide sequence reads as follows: TGTGCCACGGTCGGGGGAATCTATGGCTACACCTTC.